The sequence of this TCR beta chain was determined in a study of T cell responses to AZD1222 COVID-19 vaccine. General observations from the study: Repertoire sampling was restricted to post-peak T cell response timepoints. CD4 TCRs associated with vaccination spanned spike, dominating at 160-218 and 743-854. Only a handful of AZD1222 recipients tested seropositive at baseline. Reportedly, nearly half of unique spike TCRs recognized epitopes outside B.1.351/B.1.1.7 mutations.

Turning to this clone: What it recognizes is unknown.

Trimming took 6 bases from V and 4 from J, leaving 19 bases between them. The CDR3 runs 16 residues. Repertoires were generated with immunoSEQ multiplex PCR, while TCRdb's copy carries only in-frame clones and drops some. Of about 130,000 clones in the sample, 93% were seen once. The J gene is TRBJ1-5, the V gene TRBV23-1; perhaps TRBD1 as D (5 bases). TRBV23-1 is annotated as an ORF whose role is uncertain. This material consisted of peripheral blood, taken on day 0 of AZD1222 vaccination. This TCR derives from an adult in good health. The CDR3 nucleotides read TGCGCCAGCAGCCTCGGACCGGGACGGGGTAATCAGCCCCAGCATTTT. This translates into CASSLGPGRGNQPQHF.